This note documents a single TCR beta chain sequence. TCRdb's copy holds only in-frame clones and misses some; the assay was immunoSEQ multiplex PCR. The sample has 20,000 to 25,000 clones; about 86% are singletons. The sample belongs to a study of somatic mutations in cytotoxic T cells in rheumatoid arthritis. The CDR3 is made up of 14 amino acids. Germline-derived CDR1 and CDR2 are LGHNT and FRNRAP. The V and J ends lost 5 bases and 5 bases, in that order; junction bases with no gene match: 9. The sample consisted of CD8+ T cells sorted from blood. The receptor's source is a woman aged 50 to 60 in good health. The rearrangement joins TRBV12-5 to TRBJ2-7; 7 bases align to TRBD1. CDR3 sequence: CASGKPTGFHEQYF. The CDR3 DNA reads as TGTGCTAGTGGTAAACCGACAGGGTTCCACGAGCAGTACTTC.